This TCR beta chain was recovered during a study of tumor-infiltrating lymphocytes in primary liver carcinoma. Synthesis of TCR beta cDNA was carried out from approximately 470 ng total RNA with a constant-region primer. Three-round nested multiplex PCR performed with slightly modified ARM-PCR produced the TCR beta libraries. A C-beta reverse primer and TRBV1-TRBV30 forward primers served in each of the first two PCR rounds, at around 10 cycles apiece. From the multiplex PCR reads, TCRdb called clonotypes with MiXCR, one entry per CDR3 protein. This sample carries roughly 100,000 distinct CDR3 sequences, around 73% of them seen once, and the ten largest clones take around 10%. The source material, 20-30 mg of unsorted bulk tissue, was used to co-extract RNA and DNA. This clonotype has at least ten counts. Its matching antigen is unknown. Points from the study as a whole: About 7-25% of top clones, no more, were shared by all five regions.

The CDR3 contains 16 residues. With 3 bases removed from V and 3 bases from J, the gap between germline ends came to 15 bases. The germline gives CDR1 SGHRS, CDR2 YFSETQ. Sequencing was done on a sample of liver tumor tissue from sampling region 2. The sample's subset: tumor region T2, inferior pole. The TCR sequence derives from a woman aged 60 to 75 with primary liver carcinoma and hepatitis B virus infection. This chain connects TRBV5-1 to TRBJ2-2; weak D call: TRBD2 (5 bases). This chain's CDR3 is CASSSSGSSDTGELFF. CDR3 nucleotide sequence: TGCGCCAGCAGCTCGTCGGGGTCGTCGGACACCGGGGAGCTGTTTTTT.